This TCR beta chain derives from a study of cytomegalovirus exposure and HLA in healthy donors. Broader study findings: Researchers reported that a few CMV-associated chains were confirmed in vitro as CMV antigen-specific. In a later analysis, HLA-associated beta chains showed higher expansion and lower generation probabilities than comparable chains. Some TCR beta chains (more than 150 of them) were listed as cytomegalovirus-associated.

The CDR3 is made up of 15 amino acids. CDR1 SGHDN and CDR2 FVKESK come from the germline V gene. Trimming shortened V by 1 base and J by 10 bases, and 17 bases separated the two germline ends. To note about this clone: The antigen is undetermined.

Primers for the PCR totalled 60 Vbeta and 13 Jbeta. The repertoire was sequenced with immunoSEQ multiplex PCR; TCRdb's copy has only in-frame clones and lacks some. The table for this sample gives approximately 110,000 clones. Sequences were obtained from PBMCs. The receptor's source is a man between 40 and 49 years old in good health and CMV-seronegative. The rearrangement joins TRBV14 to TRBJ2-1, with TRBD2 as a possible D gene (6 bases). For the CDR3, the DNA is TGTGCCAGCAGCCAAGCAGCGGTTCCCAGCGGGGAGCAGTTCTTC. Translating gives CASSQAAVPSGEQFF.